This T cell receptor beta chain was documented in a study of T cell responses to AZD1222 COVID-19 vaccine. V lost 1 base, J lost 4 bases, and 2 bases stayed unmatched. The germline CDR1 and CDR2 sequences are SGHVS and FNYEAQ. This CDR3 region has 15 residues. A word on this clone: Its cognate antigen is unknown.

Study-wide points: Spike-wide vaccine-associated CD4 TCRs dominated at 160-218 and 743-854.

The protocol was immunoSEQ multiplex PCR, while the TCRdb copy is restricted to in-frame clones and leaves out a portion. The sample has around 200,000 clones, roughly 93% seen once; the top ten hold 0.95% to 1%. This TCR came from an adult in good health. The sample consisted of peripheral blood, taken on day 0 of AZD1222 vaccination. V usage is TRBV7-6 and J usage is TRBJ2-7; the match to TRBD2 covers 12 bases. The CDR3 protein is CASSLGLAGVYEQYF. DNA of the CDR3: TGTGCCAGCAGCTTAGGACTAGCGGGAGTTTACGAGCAGTACTTC.